This T cell receptor (beta chain) was obtained from a study of shared clonotypes between healthy human individuals. Across the study: The plates for each donor numbered three CD4 naive, three CD4 memory, two CD8 naive and one CD8 memory.

Germline loops: CDR1 PRHDT, CDR2 FYEKMQ (reference sequence). V was pared by 5 bases and J by 2 bases, with 12 bases between. This CDR3 region has 14 residues. Pooled CD45RO+ cells and CCR7-negative CD45RA+ TemRA cells made up CD8 memory. Genomic DNA per cell subset filled all wells of several immunoSEQ plates. Clones were read by immunoSEQ multiplex PCR, and TCRdb kept only the in-frame ones, dropping some. The sample holds more than 550,000 clones, about nine tenths seen once. The receptor was derived from a man between 18 and 29 years old in good health. Some clones in this sample may be carry-over from other donors' samples. The sequenced sample consisted of memory CD8+ T cells from PBMCs. The subset is: CD45RO+ cells pooled with CCR7-negative TemRA cells. V and J are TRBV13 and TRBJ1-1, with D unclear. CDR3 bases: TGTGCCAGCAGCCCGCCGGGGAGTAACACTGAAGCTTTCTTT. Its protein is CASSPPGSNTEAFF.